This paragraph reports one TCR beta chain. Deletions cut 4 bases from V and 5 bases from J, with 17 bases between. Per the germline V gene, CDR1 is MGHRA and CDR2 is YSYEKL. This CDR3 comprises 15 residues. Profiling relied on immunoSEQ multiplex PCR, and the TCRdb table lists in-frame clones only, not all of them. Among approximately 16,000 clones listed, 86% were seen once. This entry belongs to a study of blood T cell repertoires in COVID-19. Study at large: The United States, Italy and Spain supplied acute and convalescent COVID-19 samples.

The rearrangement joins TRBV4-1 to TRBJ2-5; D is perhaps TRBD1 (6 bases). This receptor was obtained from a man between 60 and 70 years old with acute or convalescent COVID-19. Input material: peripheral blood. CDR3 sequence: CASSPEDSPRETQYF. The CDR3 region has the DNA TGCGCCAGCAGCCCCGAGGACAGTCCGAGGGAGACCCAGTACTTC.